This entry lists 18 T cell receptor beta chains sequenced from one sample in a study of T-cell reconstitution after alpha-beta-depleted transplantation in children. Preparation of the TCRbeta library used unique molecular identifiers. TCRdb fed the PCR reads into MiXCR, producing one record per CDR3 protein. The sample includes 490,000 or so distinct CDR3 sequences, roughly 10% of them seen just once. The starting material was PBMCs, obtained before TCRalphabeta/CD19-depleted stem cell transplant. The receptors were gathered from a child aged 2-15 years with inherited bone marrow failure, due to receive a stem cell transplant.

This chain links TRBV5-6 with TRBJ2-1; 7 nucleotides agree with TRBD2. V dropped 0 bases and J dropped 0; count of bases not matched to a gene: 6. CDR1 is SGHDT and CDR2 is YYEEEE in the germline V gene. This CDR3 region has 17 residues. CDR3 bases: TGTGCCAGCAGCTTGGTTTGGGGGGGGAACTCCTACAATGAGCAGTTCTTC. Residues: CASSLVWGGNSYNEQFF.

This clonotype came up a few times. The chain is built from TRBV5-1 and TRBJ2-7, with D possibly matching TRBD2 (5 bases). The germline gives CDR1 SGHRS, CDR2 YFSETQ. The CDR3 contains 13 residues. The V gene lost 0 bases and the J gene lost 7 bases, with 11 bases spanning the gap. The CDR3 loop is CASSLGVRGEQYF. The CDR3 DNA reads TGCGCCAGCAGCTTGGGGGTCCGGGGAGAGCAGTACTTC.

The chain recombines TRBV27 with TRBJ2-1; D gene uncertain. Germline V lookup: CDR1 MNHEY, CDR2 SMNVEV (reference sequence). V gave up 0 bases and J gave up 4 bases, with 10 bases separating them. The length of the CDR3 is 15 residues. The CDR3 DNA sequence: TGTGCCAGCAGTTTATCCTCTATTCAGTACAATGAGCAGTTCTTC. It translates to CASSLSSIQYNEQFF.

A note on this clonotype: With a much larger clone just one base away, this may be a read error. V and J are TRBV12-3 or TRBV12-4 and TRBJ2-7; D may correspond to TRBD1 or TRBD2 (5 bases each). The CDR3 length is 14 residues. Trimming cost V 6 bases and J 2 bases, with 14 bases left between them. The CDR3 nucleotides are TGTGCCAGCAGCGCTTGGGGGTCCACCTACGAGCAGTACGTC. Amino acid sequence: CASSAWGSTYEQYV.

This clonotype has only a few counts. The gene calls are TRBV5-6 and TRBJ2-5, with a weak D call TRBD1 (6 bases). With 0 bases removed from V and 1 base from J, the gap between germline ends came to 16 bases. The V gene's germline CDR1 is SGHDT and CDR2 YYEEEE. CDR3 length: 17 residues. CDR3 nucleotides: TGTGCCAGCAGCTTGGATACAGGGCCGAACCTCCAAGAGACCCAGTACTTC. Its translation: CASSLDTGPNLQETQYF.

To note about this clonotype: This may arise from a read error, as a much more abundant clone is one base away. The CDR3 loop reads CASSPLAREVEETLYF. The CDR3 region has the DNA TGTGCCAGTAGTCCGTTGGCCAGGGAGGTCGAAGAGACCCTGTACTTC. V is TRBV28 and J is TRBJ2-5; D might be TRBD2 (6 bases). The CDR3 has 16 amino acids. Germline-derived CDR1 and CDR2 are MDHEN and SYDVKM.

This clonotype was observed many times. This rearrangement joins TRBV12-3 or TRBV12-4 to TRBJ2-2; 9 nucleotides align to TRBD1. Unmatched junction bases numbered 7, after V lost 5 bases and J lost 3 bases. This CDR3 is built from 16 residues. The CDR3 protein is CASSMGQGWYTGELFF. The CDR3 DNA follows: TGTGCCAGCAGTATGGGACAGGGCTGGTACACCGGGGAGCTGTTTTTT.

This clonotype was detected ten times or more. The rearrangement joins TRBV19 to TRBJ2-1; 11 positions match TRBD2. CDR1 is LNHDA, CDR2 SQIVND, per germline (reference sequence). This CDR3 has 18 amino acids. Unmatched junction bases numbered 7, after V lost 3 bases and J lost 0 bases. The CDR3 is CASSIWTSGWSSYNEQFF. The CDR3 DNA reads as TGTGCCAGTAGTATTTGGACTAGCGGGTGGAGCTCCTACAATGAGCAGTTCTTC.

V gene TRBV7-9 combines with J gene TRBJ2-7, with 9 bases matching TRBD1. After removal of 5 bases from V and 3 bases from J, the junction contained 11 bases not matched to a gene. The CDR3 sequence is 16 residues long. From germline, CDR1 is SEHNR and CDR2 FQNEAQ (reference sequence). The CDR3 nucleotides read TGTGCCAGCAGCGCCCCCGGGACAGGGAGGGACTACGAGCAGTACTTC. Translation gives CASSAPGTGRDYEQYF.

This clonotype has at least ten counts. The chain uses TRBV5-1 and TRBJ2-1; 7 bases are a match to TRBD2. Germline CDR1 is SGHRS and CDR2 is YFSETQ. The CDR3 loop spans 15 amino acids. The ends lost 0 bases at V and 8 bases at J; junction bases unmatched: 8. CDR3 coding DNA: TGCGCCAGCAGCTTGGGGTCGGGAGGCTGGTATGAGCAGTTCTTC. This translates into CASSLGSGGWYEQFF.

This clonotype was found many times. CDR3 region: CASSQTTSSTDTQYF. DNA for the CDR3: TGCGCCAGCAGCCAGACTACTTCTAGCACAGATACGCAGTATTTT. The chain employs TRBV4-3 and TRBJ2-3; tentative D call: TRBD2 (5 bases). This CDR3 is 15 amino acids long. Germline V gives CDR1 LGHNA, CDR2 YSLEER. V dropped 3 bases and J dropped 0 bases, with 10 bases sitting between them.

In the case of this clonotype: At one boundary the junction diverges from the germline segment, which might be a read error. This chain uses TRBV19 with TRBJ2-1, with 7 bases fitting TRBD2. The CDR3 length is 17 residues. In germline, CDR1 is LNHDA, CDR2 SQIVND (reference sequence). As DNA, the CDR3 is TGTGCCAGTAGTATTCCATTCCGCGGGAGCTCCTACAATGAGCAGCTCTTC. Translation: CASSIPFRGSSYNEQLF.

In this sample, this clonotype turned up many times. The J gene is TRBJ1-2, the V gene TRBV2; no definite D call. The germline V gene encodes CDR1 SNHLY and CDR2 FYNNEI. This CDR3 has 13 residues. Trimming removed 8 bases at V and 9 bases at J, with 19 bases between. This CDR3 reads CASGQEPSMSYTF. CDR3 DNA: TGTGCCAGCGGGCAGGAACCGTCTATGAGCTACACCTTC.

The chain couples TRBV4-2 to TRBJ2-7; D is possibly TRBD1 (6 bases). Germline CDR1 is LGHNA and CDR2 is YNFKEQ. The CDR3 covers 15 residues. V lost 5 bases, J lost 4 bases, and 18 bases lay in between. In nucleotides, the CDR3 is TGTGCCAGCAGCTCTCAAGCCTTCCAGGGGTACGAGCAGTACTTC. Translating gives CASSSQAFQGYEQYF.

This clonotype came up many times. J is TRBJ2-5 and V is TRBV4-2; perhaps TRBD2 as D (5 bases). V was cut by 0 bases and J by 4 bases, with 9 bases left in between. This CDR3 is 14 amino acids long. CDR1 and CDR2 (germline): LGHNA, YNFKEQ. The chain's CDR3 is CASSQEGEGETQYF. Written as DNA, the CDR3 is TGTGCCAGCAGCCAAGAAGGAGAGGGAGAGACCCAGTACTTC.

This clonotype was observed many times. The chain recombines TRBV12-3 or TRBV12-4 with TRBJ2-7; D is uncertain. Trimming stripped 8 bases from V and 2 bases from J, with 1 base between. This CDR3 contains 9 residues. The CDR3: CASPYEQYF. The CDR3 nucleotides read TGTGCCAGCCCCTACGAGCAGTACTTC.

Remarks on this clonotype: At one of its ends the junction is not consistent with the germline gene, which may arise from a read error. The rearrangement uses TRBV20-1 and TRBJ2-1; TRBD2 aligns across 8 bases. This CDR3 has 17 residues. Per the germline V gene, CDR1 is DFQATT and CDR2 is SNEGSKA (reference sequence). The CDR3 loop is CCAHEWIAGNFPNEQFF. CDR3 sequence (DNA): TGCTGTGCTCACGAGTGGATAGCGGGAAACTTCCCCAATGAGCAGTTCTTC.

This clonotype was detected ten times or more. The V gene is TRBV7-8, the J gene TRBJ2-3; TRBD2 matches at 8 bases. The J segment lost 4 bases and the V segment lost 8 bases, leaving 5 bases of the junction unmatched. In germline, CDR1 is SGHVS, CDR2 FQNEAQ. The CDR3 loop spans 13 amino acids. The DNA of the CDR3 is TGTGCCAGCGGCGGGAGGATCTCAGATACGCAGTATTTT. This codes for CASGGRISDTQYF.